This TCR beta chain was recorded in a study of glioma-infiltrating T cells. Overall study: WHO grade II oligodendrogliomas or astrocytomas, plus non-recurrent WHO grade IV glioblastomas, were sampled.

The V and J ends lost 0 bases and 3 bases, in that order; junction bases with no gene match: 0. CDR3 length: 16 amino acids. The V gene's germline CDR1 is SGHRS and CDR2 YFSETQ. The iRepertoire nested amplicon-rescue multiplex PCR amplified TCR alpha and beta CDR3s from RNA. One entry per CDR3 protein results from TCRdb running MiXCR on the multiplex PCR reads. The sample includes about 380,000 distinct CDR3 sequences, around 38% of them seen just once. This chain connects TRBV5-1 to TRBJ2-1; TRBD2 matches 13 bases. The sequencing input was glioma tissue, nonneoplastic brain tissue, or PBMCs (not recorded which). The clonotype originates from a human donor with low-grade glioma or glioblastoma, undergoing nonglioma brain surgery, or in good health (not recorded which). CDR3: CASSLGLAGGYNEQFF. CDR3 sequence (DNA): TGCGCCAGCAGCTTGGGACTAGCGGGGGGCTACAATGAGCAGTTCTTC.